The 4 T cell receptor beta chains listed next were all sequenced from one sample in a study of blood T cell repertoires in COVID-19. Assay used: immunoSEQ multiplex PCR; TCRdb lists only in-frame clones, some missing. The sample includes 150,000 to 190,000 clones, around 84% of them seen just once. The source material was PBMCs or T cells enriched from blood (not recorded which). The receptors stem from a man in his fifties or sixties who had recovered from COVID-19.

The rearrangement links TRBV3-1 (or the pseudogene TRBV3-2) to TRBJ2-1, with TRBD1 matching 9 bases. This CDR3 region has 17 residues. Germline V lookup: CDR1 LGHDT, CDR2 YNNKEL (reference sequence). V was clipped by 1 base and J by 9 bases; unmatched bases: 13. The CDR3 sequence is CASSQVLYGGQGTEQFF. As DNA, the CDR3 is TGTGCCAGCAGCCAAGTACTTTACGGAGGACAGGGGACTGAGCAGTTCTTC.

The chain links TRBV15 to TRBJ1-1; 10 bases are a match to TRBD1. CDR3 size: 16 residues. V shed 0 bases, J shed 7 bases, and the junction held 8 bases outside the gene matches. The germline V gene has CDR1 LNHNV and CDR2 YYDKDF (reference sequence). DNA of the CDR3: TGTGCCACCAGCAGAGATCCTAGGACAGGGGGAGGTGAAGCTTTCTTT. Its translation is CATSRDPRTGGGEAFF.

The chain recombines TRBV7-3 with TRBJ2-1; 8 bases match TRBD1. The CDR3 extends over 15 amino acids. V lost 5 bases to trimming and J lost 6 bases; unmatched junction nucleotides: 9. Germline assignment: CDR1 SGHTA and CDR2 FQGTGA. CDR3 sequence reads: CASSADRGSVNEQFF. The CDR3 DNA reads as TGTGCCAGCAGCGCAGACAGGGGCTCGGTCAATGAGCAGTTCTTC.

The CDR3 reads CASSPMGGGSDTQYF. CDR3 nucleotides: TGTGCCAGCAGTCCTATGGGCGGGGGGTCCGATACGCAGTATTTT. J is TRBJ2-3 and V is TRBV7-8, with 8 bases identical to TRBD2. The CDR3 runs to 15 residues. Germline values: CDR1 SGHVS, CDR2 FQNEAQ. V shed 6 bases, J shed 6 bases, and the junction held 11 bases outside the gene matches.